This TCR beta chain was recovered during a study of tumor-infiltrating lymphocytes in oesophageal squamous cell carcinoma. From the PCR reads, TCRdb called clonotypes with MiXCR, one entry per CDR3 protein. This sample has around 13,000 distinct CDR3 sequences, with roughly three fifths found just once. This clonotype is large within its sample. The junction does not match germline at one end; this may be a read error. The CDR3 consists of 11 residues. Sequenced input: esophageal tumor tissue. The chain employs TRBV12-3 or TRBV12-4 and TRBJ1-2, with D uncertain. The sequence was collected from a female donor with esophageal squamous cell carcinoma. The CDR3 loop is CASSRPPEFFF. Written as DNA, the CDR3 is TGTGCCAGCAGTCGTCCGCCGGAATTCTTCTTC.